This entry is about one T cell receptor (beta chain). The sample comes from a study of blood T cell repertoires in COVID-19. For the study at large: There were acute and convalescent COVID-19 samples, and they came from the United States, Italy and Spain. Nucleic acid was either cDNA or gDNA, and it came from T cells, B-cell-depleted T cells, or PBMCs.

CDR1 and CDR2 (germline): SGHRS, YFSETQ. This CDR3 has 15 residues. Trimming cost V 4 bases and J 4 bases, with 17 bases left between them. Seattle patients were enrolled during active infection and followed longitudinally. As processed by the authors: Reference gene primer amplification gave estimated nucleated cell counts. Assay: immunoSEQ multiplex PCR; the TCRdb copy retains only in-frame clones and omits some. From that table come the V and J calls and clone size; the DNA was used to work out D and trimming. The data contain about 150,000 clones, about 87% of them singletons. The source of this sequence is a human donor with COVID-19, enrolled during active disease. The donor label of this sample is uncertain. The specimen was peripheral blood. The chain uses TRBV5-1 and TRBJ1-2, with D possibly being TRBD1 (6 bases). This chain's CDR3 is CASSLGTMQGYGYTF. CDR3 bases: TGCGCCAGCAGCCTCGGGACAATGCAGGGCTATGGCTACACCTTC. Full variable domain (remainder filled in from reference TRBV5-1 and TRBJ1-2): KAGVTQTPRYLIKTRGQQVTLSCSPISGHRSVSWYQQTPGQGLQFLFEYFSETQRNKGNFPGRFSGRQFSNSRSEMNVSTLELGDSALYLCASSLGTMQGYGYTFGSGTRLTVV.